This TCR beta chain came from a study of blood T cell repertoires in COVID-19. In the original analysis: Reference gene primers were amplified, and this amplification served to estimate nucleated cell counts. Clones were sequenced by immunoSEQ multiplex PCR, and TCRdb holds only the in-frame ones, with some missing. D and trimming come from the DNA, and the V and J calls and clone size come from that table. The sample lists some 42,000 clones, around 90% occurring once. This clone was detected once. The CDR3 contains 15 residues. Germline V lookup: CDR1 SGHTA, CDR2 FQGNSA. V gave up 5 bases and J gave up 1 base; unmatched junction bases: 5.

The clonotype was recovered from a man aged 50-59 years with active COVID-19. This chain joins TRBV7-2 and TRBJ2-3, with 8 bases identical to TRBD1. The material sequenced was peripheral blood. The chain's CDR3 is CASSPWTGRTDTQYF. CDR3 nucleotides: TGTGCCAGCAGCCCCTGGACAGGGCGCACAGATACGCAGTATTTT.